The T cell receptor beta chain described here comes from a study of cytomegalovirus exposure and HLA in healthy donors. Findings and caveats of the study: Cytomegalovirus-associated status was assigned to fewer than 200 TCR beta chains.

Separate from the 666-subject first cohort was the approximately 110-subject validation cohort, to which the donors belonged. As for this clone: What it binds is unknown.

Assay used: immunoSEQ multiplex PCR; TCRdb lists only in-frame clones, some missing. The sample holds roughly 300,000 clones, 87% seen once. Sequenced sample: PBMCs. This TCR was sampled from a woman under 40 in good health and CMV-seropositive.

This chain's CDR3 is CASSVDPTSGRGTFF. The DNA of the CDR3 is TGTGCCAGCAGCGTAGATCCGACTAGCGGGAGGGGGACCTTCTTC. This chain links TRBV9 with TRBJ2-1; TRBD2 matches at 14 bases. Germline CDR1 reads SGDLS; CDR2 reads YYNGEE. V lost 0 bases, J lost 16 bases, and 9 bases stayed unmatched. CDR3 length: 15 amino acids.